Listed below are T cell receptor beta chains from one sample, sequenced in a study of CD8 T cells in Susac syndrome. From the immunoSEQ multiplex PCR reads, TCRdb called clonotypes with MiXCR, one entry per CDR3 protein. The table records around 100,000 distinct CDR3 sequences, roughly 96% of them present only once. Sequenced sample: CD8+ T cells from PBMCs. The receptors were gathered from a human donor with Susac syndrome. CDR3s include the opening cysteine and the closing phenylalanine or tryptophan. A D gene is named only where the DNA matches it firmly. Size is omitted from some rows. Given values are once, few, many or a class for expanded clones.

TRBJ1-5 | TRBV5-1 | TRBD1 | NA | TGCGCCAGCAGTTTGACAGGGGGCGGGCGGCCCCAGCATTTT | CASSLTGGGRPQHF
TRBJ2-1 | TRBV6-4 | NA | NA | TGTGCCAGCAGTGCTAGCGACAATGAGCAGTTCTTC | CASSASDNEQFF
TRBJ2-5 | TRBV25-1 | NA | NA | TGTGCCAGCAGTGAATTCGTCCAAGAGACCCAGTACTTC | CASSEFVQETQYF
TRBJ1-3 | TRBV29-1 | NA | NA | TGCAGCGTTGTAGTATCTGGAAACACCATATATTTT | CSVVVSGNTIYF
TRBJ1-1 | TRBV20-1 | TRBD1 | NA | TGCAGTGCCCTACAGGGGCCCTTT | CSALQGPF
TRBJ2-1 | TRBV9 | TRBD1 | NA | TGTGCCAGCAGCCCCAGGGACAGGGTGGACCATGAGCAGTTCTTC | CASSPRDRVDHEQFF
TRBJ2-3 | TRBV15 | TRBD2 | NA | TGTGCCACCCAGGGAGGGGTCGATACGCAGTATTTT | CATQGGVDTQYF
TRBJ2-1 | TRBV7-9 | NA | NA | TGTGCCAGCAGCCCACAGGGATTGGCGAATGAGCAGTTCTTC | CASSPQGLANEQFF
TRBJ2-5 | TRBV7-9 | NA | NA | TGTGCCAGCACGTGGTTCCGGGCCGGGGAGACCCAGTACTTC | CASTWFRAGETQYF
TRBJ2-7 | TRBV13 | TRBD1 | NA | TGTGCCAGCAGCGAATTCAGGGGGGAGCAGTACTTC | CASSEFRGEQYF
TRBJ2-1 | TRBV29-1 | NA | NA | TGCAGCGTTCATCTAGGTGAGCAGTTCTTC | CSVHLGEQFF
TRBJ2-1 | TRBV3-1 | NA | NA | TGTGCCAGCAGCACCCACGAGCCGCTGAGCTCCTACAATGAGCAGTTCTTC | CASSTHEPLSSYNEQFF
TRBJ2-7 | TRBV29-1 | NA | NA | TGCAGCGTTGAAACCCCCGGCAGGGGCTCCTACGAGCAGTACTTC | CSVETPGRGSYEQYF
TRBJ2-1 | TRBV13 | TRBD2 | NA | TGTGCCAGCAGCTCCGAAGCGGGAGGGACGAACAATGAGCAGTTCTTC | CASSSEAGGTNNEQFF
TRBJ2-3 | TRBV2 | NA | NA | TGTGCCATCCAGGAGGATACCACAGATACGCAGTATTTT | CAIQEDTTDTQYF
TRBJ1-2 | TRBV9 | NA | NA | TGTGCCAGCAGCGTGGGAGGGTTTGGCTACACCTTC | CASSVGGFGYTF
TRBJ2-1 | TRBV4-1 | TRBD2 | once | TGCGCCAGCAGCCCCCGGGTTGGAGCGGGGGGGCGGGATGAGCAGTTCTTC | CASSPRVGAGGRDEQFF
TRBJ2-5 | TRBV20-1 | TRBD2 | NA | TGCAGTGCTAGAGGAGGGAGCGGGGGGTCCCAAGAGACCCAGTACTTC | CSARGGSGGSQETQYF
TRBJ1-6 | TRBV5-1 | NA | NA | TGCGCCAGCAGCTTGGGTTTGGTGAATTCACCCCTCCACTTT | CASSLGLVNSPLHF
TRBJ2-7 | TRBV7-2 | NA | NA | TGTGCCAGCACCCTCACAGGGCCTGGCGAGCAGTACTTC | CASTLTGPGEQYF
TRBJ1-2 | TRBV24-1 | NA | NA | TGTGCCACCAGTGAGTCAGGACAAAACTATGGCTACACCTTC | CATSESGQNYGYTF
TRBJ2-1 | TRBV4-2 | NA | NA | TGTGCCAGCAGCCAAGAGACGGGGTCGGGCTACAATGAGCAGTTCTTC | CASSQETGSGYNEQFF
TRBJ2-1 | TRBV11-2 | TRBD2 | NA | TGTGCCAGCGGCTTAGCGGGGGGTTACAATGAGCAGTTCTTC | CASGLAGGYNEQFF
TRBJ2-5 | TRBV3-1 | TRBD2 | NA | TGTGCCAGCAGCCAAGGGACTAGCTGGGGCCCAGTCCAGTACTTC | CASSQGTSWGPVQYF
TRBJ1-2 | TRBV6-5 | NA | NA | TGTGCCAGCAGTTACGAGGGGGATGGGGGCTACACCTTC | CASSYEGDGGYTF
TRBJ2-7 | TRBV28 | TRBD1 | NA | TGTGCCAGCAGTCGATGGGACAGGGGGCTTGGGGAGCAGTACTTC | CASSRWDRGLGEQYF
TRBJ2-7 | TRBV12-3/TRBV12-4 | NA | once | TGTGCCAGCAGCGCCCTCCGACTTGGTCGGGGCGAGCAGTACTTC | CASSALRLGRGEQYF
TRBJ2-7 | TRBV7-9 | TRBD1 | NA | TGTGCCAGCAGCTTAGTTGGGGACAGCGACGAGCAGTACTTC | CASSLVGDSDEQYF
TRBJ2-1 | TRBV29-1 | TRBD1 | NA | TGCAGCGTCGGGGACAGTCGGCAATATGAGCAGTTCTTC | CSVGDSRQYEQFF
TRBJ2-1 | TRBV6-2/TRBV6-3 | NA | NA | TGTGCCAGCACCAGGACTTCCATCTACAATGAGCAGTTCTTC | CASTRTSIYNEQFF
TRBJ2-3 | TRBV28 | NA | NA | TGTGCCAGCAGTTTAGTCCAGGCCCCAGATACGCAGTATTTT | CASSLVQAPDTQYF
TRBJ1-1 | TRBV13 | TRBD1 | NA | TGTGCCAGCAGCACTAGGACAGGCCGCATCGAACACTGGGCTTTCTTT | CASSTRTGRIEHWAFF
TRBJ2-3 | TRBV6-5 | NA | NA | TGTGCCAGCAGTAAAACAGGAACAGATACGCAGTATTTT | CASSKTGTDTQYF
TRBJ1-6 | TRBV7-2 | NA | NA | TGTGCCAGCAGCCCCGTGGGGGTTCCCTCACCCCTCCACTTT | CASSPVGVPSPLHF
TRBJ2-2 | TRBV6-4 | NA | NA | TGTGCCAGCAGCCGGAAGGGGAACACCGGGGAGCTGTTTTTT | CASSRKGNTGELFF
TRBJ1-4 | TRBV20-1 | TRBD1 | NA | TGCAGTGCTCCAGACAGGGATAAAGATGAAAAACTGTTTTTT | CSAPDRDKDEKLFF
TRBJ2-3 | TRBV19 | NA | NA | TGTGCCAGTAGTATAGAAGAGGGGGCAGATACGCAGTATTTT | CASSIEEGADTQYF
TRBJ2-3 | TRBV5-1 | TRBD2 | NA | TGCGCCAGCAGCCCGCTGATAGCGGGACAAGCAGATACGCAGTATTTT | CASSPLIAGQADTQYF
TRBJ2-3 | TRBV23-1 | TRBD2 | NA | TGCGCCAGCGCCAGGGGACTAGCGGGCGATACGCAGTATTTT | CASARGLAGDTQYF
TRBJ2-7 | TRBV4-1 | TRBD1 | NA | TGCGCCAGCAGCCCAGTGGTGCAGGGGGCCTACGAGCAGTACTTC | CASSPVVQGAYEQYF
TRBJ2-3 | TRBV11-2 | NA | NA | TGTGCCAGCAGCTCCGTCTCGCGCACCCCAGATACGCAGTATTTT | CASSSVSRTPDTQYF
TRBJ2-7 | TRBV9 | NA | NA | TGTGCCAGCAGCTCTGACAATCCCTACGAGCAGTACTTC | CASSSDNPYEQYF
TRBJ1-5 | TRBV2 | TRBD1 | once | TGTGCCAGCACATCAGGGGGGGGCAAGGTTCAGCCCCAGCATTTT | CASTSGGGKVQPQHF
TRBJ1-2 | TRBV9 | NA | NA | TGTGCCAGCAGCGTAGCTGATCCGGGATACTATGGCTACACCTTC | CASSVADPGYYGYTF
TRBJ1-4 | TRBV2 | NA | NA | TGTGCCAGCAGGGGGACTGCAACTAATGAAAAACTGTTTTTT | CASRGTATNEKLFF
TRBJ2-6 | TRBV5-4 | NA | once | TGTGCCAGCAGCTTGGCCGGACAGCTCTCTGGGGCCAACGTCCTGACTTTC | CASSLAGQLSGANVLTF
TRBJ2-7 | TRBV27 | TRBD2 | NA | TGTGCCAGCAGGGACTACTCTAGCGGGAGTATGAACGAGCAGTACTTC | CASRDYSSGSMNEQYF
TRBJ2-7 | TRBV6-2/TRBV6-3 | NA | NA | TGTGCCAGCAGTTACCGGGACACCTCCTACGAGCAGTACTTC | CASSYRDTSYEQYF
TRBJ2-7 | TRBV11-2 | NA | NA | TGTGCCAGCCGCCACGAGGACGAGCAGTACTTC | CASRHEDEQYF
TRBJ2-5 | TRBV4-1 | TRBD2 | NA | TGCGCCAGCAGCCACCGGGCTCGAACTAGCGGACTACAAGAGACCCAGTACTTC | CASSHRARTSGLQETQYF
TRBJ2-6 | TRBV20-1 | NA | NA | TGCAGTGCTCCCCGTGGGGGCTGGCCATCCTCTGGGGCCAACGTCCTGACTTTC | CSAPRGGWPSSGANVLTF
TRBJ2-1 | TRBV27 | TRBD2 | NA | TGTGCCAGCAGTTTCCCAGGTTCGGGGACTAGCAGAGGGAGTGAGCAGTTCTTC | CASSFPGSGTSRGSEQFF
TRBJ2-5 | TRBV2 | TRBD2 | NA | TGTGCCAGCAGCGGTACTAGCGGGAGAGGGGAGACCCAGTACTTC | CASSGTSGRGETQYF
TRBJ1-5 | TRBV28 | NA | NA | TGTGCCAGCAGTTCCTCCACAGAAAGCGCGCAGCCCCAGCATTTT | CASSSSTESAQPQHF
TRBJ2-7 | TRBV9 | NA | NA | TGTGCCAGCAGCGTAGGACAGCAGGCATACGAGCAGTACTTC | CASSVGQQAYEQYF
TRBJ2-5 | TRBV20-1 | NA | NA | TGCAGTGCTGGTACAGGGTTGGTAGAGACCCAGTACTTC | CSAGTGLVETQYF
TRBJ2-7 | TRBV7-2 | NA | NA | TGTGCCAGCAGCCGAGCCAAACAGGGTGCCAACGAGCAGTACTTC | CASSRAKQGANEQYF
TRBJ2-2 | TRBV5-4 | TRBD2 | NA | TGTGCCAGCAGCTTGGTGGCGGGAGAGGTCACCGGGGAGCTGTTTTTT | CASSLVAGEVTGELFF
TRBJ2-2 | TRBV27 | TRBD2 | few | TGTGCCAGCAGTTTCTGGACTAGCGGGGAGCTGTTTTTT | CASSFWTSGELFF
TRBJ1-2 | TRBV14 | NA | once | TGTGCCAGCAGCCAAGGTACAGCCGATGGCTACACCTTC | CASSQGTADGYTF